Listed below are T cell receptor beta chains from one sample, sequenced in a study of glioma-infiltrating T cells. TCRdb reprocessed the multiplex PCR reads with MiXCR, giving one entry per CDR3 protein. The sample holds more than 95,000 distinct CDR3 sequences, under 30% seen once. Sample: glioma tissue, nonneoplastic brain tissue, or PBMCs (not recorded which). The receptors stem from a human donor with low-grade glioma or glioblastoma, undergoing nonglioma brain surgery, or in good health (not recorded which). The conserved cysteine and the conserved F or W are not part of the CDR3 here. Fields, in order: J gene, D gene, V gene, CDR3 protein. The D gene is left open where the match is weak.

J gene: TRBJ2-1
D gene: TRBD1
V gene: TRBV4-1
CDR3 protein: ASSQADRVPYNEQF

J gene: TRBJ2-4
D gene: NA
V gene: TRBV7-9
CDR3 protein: ASSLSTNLAKNIQY

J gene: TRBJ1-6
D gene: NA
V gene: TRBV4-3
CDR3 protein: ASSQLTGRGGSPLH

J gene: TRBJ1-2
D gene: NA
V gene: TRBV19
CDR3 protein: VTSGFYGYT

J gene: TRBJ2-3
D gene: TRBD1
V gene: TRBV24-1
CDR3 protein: ATGDRGHEDTQY

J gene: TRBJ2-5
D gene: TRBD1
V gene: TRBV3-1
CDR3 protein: ASSQRQDGTVIETQY

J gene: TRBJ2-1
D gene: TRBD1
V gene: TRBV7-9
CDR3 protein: ASSLVGQGAGNEQF

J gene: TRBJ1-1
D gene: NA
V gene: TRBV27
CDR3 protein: ASTTGRGMNTEAF

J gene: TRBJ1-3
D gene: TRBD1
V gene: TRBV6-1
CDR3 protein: ASKGQDSGNTIY

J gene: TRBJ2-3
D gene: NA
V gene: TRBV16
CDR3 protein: ASSQRETTDTQY

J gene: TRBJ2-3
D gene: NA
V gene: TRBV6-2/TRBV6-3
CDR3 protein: ASGYRGTDTQY

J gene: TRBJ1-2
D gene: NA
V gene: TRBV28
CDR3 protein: ASRGAPRGYGYT

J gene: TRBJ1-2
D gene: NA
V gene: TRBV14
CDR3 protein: ASSRTDRTKYGYT

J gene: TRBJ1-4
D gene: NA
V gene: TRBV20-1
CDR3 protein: SAVTINGEKLF

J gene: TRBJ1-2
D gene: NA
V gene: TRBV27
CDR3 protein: ASSLMRDGNYGYT

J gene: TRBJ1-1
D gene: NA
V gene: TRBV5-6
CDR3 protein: ASSLRASNTEAF

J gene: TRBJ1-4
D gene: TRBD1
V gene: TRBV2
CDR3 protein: ATHRGVNEKLF

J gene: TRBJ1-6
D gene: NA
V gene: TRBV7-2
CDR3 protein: ASTQSGTSYNSPLH

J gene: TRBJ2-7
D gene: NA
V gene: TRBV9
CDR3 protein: ASSDPQGHEQY

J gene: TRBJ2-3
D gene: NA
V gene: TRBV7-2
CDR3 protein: ASSLRGGGGTDTQY

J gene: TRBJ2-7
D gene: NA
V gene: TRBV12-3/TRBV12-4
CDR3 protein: ASSLQDRFRGEQY

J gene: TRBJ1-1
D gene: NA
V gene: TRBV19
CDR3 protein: ASSIEDTEAF

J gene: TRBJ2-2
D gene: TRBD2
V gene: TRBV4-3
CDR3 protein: ASSQEYSGGTSTGELF

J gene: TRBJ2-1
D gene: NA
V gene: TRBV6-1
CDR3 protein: ASTKGGASNEQF

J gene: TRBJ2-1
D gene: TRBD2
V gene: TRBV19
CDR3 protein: ASSIVAGGPLEQF

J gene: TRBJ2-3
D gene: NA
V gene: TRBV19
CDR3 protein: ASSIDGPKLGTDTQY

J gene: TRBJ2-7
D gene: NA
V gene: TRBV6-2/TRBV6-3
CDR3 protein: ARGPGRGGVGPYEQY

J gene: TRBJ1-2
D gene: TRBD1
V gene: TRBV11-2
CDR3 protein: ASSLATGGASNYGYT

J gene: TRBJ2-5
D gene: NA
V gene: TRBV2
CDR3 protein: ASEVGETQY

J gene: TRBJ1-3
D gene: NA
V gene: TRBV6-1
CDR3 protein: ASTVGNGHSGNTIY

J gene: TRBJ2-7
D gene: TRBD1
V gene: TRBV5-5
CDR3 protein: ASSWTAGTGDSEQY

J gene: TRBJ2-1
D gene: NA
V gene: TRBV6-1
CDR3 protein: ASSTDYNEQS

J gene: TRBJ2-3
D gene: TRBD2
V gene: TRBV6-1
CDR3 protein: ASSQGTSGGEDTQY

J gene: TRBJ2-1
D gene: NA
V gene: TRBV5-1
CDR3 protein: ASSSAQGFYNEQF

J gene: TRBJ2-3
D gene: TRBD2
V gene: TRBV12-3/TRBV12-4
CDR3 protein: ASSLRSGGAADTQY

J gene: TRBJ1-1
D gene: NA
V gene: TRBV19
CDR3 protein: ASKVEGNTEAF

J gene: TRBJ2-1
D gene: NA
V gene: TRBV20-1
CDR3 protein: SASERSSYNEQF

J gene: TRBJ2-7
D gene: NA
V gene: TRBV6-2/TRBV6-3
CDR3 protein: ASSYERTHPLYEQY

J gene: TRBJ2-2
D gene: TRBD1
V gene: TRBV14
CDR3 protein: ASSQDSFRGRTGELF

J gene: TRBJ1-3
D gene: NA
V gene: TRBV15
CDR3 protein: ATSRDYRPSGNTIY

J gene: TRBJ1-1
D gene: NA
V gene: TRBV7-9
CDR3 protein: ASSRGTTEAF